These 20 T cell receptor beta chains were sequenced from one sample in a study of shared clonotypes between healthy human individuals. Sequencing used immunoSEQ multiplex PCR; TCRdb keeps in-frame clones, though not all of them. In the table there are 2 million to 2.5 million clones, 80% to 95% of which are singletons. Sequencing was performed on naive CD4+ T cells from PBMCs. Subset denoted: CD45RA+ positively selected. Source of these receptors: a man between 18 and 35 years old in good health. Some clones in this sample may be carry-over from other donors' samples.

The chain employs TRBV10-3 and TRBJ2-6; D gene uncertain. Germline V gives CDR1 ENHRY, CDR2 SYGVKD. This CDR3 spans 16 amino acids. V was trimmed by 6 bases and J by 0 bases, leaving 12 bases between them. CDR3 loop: CAISPVQISGANVLTF. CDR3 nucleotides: TGTGCCATCAGCCCTGTACAGATCTCTGGGGCCAACGTCCTGACTTTC.

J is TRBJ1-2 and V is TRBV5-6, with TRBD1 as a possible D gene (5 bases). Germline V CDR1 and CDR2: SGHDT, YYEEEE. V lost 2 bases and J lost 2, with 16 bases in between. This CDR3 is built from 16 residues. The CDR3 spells CASSFAPKGDNYGYTF. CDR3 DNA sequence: TGTGCCAGCAGCTTTGCCCCTAAAGGGGACAACTATGGCTACACCTTC.

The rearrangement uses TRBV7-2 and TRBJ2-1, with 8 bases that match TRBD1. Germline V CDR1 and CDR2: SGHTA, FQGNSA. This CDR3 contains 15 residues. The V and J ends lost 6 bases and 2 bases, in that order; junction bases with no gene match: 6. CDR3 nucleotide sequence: TGTGCCAGCAGGGATACAGGGGGGCCCTACAATGAGCAGTTCTTC. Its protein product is CASRDTGGPYNEQFF.

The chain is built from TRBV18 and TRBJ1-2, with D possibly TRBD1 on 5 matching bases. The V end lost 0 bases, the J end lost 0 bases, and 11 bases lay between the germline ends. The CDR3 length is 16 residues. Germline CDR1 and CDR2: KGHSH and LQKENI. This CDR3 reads CASSPPGAKANYGYTF. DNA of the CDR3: TGTGCCAGCTCACCACCAGGGGCCAAAGCTAACTATGGCTACACCTTC. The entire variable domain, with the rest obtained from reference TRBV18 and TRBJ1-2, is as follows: NAGVMQNPRHLVRRRGQEARLRCSPMKGHSHVYWYRQLPEEGLKFMVYLQKENIIDESGMPKERFSAEFPKEGPSILRIQQVVRGDSAAYFCASSPPGAKANYGYTFGSGTRLTVV.

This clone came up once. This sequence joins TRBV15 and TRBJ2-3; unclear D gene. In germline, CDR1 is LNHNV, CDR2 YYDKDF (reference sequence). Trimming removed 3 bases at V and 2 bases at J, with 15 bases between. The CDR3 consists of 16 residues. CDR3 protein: CATSSKAGVNTDTQYF. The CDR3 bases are TGTGCCACCAGCAGTAAAGCCGGAGTAAACACAGATACGCAGTATTTT.

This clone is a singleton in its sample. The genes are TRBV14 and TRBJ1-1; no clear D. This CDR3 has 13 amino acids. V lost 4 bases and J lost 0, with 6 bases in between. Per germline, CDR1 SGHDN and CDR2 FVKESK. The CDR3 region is CASSRDMNTEAFF. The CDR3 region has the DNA TGTGCCAGCAGCCGAGATATGAACACTGAAGCTTTCTTT.

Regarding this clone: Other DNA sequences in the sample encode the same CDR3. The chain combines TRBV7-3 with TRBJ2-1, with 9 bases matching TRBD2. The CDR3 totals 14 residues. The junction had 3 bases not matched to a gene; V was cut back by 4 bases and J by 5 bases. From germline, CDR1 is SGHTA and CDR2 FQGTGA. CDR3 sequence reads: CASSSSGTNNEQFF. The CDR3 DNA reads TGTGCCAGCAGCTCTAGCGGGACTAACAATGAGCAGTTCTTC.

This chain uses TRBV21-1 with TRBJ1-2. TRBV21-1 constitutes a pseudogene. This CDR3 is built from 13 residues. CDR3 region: CASSVSGGSGYTF. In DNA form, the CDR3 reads TGTGCCAGCAGCGTCAGTGGAGGTAGTGGCTACACCTTC.

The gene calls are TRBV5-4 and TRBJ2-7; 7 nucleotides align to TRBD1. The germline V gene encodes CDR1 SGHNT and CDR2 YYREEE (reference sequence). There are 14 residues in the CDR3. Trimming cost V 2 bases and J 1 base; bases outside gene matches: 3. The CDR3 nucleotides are TGTGCCAGCAGCTTTCGGGGACAGTCCTACGAGCAGTACTTC. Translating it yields CASSFRGQSYEQYF.

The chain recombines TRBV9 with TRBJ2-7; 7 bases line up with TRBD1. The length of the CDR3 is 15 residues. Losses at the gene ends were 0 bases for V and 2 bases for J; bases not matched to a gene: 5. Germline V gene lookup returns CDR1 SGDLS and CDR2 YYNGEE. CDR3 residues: CASSVEAGGTYEQYF. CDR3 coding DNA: TGTGCCAGCAGCGTAGAGGCAGGGGGAACCTACGAGCAGTACTTC.

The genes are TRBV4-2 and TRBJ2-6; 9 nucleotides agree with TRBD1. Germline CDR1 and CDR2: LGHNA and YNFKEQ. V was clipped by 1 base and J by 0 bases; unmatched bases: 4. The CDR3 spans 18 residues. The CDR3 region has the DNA TGTGCCAGCAGCCAAGGACAGGGGGATTACTCTGGGGCCAACGTCCTGACTTTC. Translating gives CASSQGQGDYSGANVLTF.

The CDR3 sequence is CASSYHDGTVNEQFF. The CDR3 DNA sequence: TGTGCCAGCAGCTATCACGACGGGACGGTGAATGAGCAGTTCTTC. This chain links TRBV7-2 with TRBJ2-1, with D possibly being TRBD1 or TRBD2 (5 bases each). Germline V gives CDR1 SGHTA, CDR2 FQGNSA. V lost 4 bases, J lost 7 bases, and 17 bases lay in between. CDR3 size: 15 residues.

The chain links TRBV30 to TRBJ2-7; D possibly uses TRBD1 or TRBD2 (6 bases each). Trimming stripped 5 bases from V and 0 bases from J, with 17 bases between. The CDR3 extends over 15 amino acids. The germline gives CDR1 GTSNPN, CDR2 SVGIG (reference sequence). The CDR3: CAWGGPYRSSYEQYF. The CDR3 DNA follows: TGTGCCTGGGGGGGGCCCTACCGAAGCTCCTACGAGCAGTACTTC.

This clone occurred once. The CDR3 DNA reads TGCGCCAGCAGCCAAGGCCCCGTGACAGCAAACTATGGCTACACCTTC. Amino acid sequence: CASSQGPVTANYGYTF. V usage is TRBV4-3 and J usage is TRBJ1-2, with a tentative D call TRBD1 (5 bases). Trimming took 1 base from V and 2 from J, leaving 14 bases between them. This CDR3 is built from 16 residues. Germline CDR1 LGHNA, CDR2 YSLEER.

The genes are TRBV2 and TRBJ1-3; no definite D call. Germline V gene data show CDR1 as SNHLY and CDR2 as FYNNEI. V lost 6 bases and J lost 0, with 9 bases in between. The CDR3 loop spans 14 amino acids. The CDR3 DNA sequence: TGTGCCAGCAGACTCGAAAGCTCTGGAAACACCATATATTTT. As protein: CASRLESSGNTIYF.

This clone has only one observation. CDR3 nucleotide sequence: TGTGCCAGCAGTGAAGCGCTAGGCGGGACCTACAATGAGCAGTTCTTC. It yields the protein CASSEALGGTYNEQFF. The chain has TRBV2 and TRBJ2-1; D perhaps matches TRBD2 (6 bases). From germline, CDR1 is SNHLY and CDR2 FYNNEI. The ends were cut back, 0 bases at V and 2 bases at J, with 11 bases in the middle. The CDR3 loop spans 16 amino acids. The full variable domain, its missing parts supplied by reference TRBV2 and TRBJ2-1, is EPEVTQTPSHQVTQMGQEVILRCVPISNHLYFYWYRQILGQKVEFLVSFYNNEISEKSEIFDDQFSVERPDGSNFTLKIRSTKLEDSAMYFCASSEALGGTYNEQFFGPGTRLTVL.

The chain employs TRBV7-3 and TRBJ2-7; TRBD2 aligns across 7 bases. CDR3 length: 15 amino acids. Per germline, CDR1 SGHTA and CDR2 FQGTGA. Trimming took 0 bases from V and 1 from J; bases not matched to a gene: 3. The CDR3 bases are TGTGCCAGCAGCTTAACGAGCGGGGCGTCCTACGAGCAGTACTTC. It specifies CASSLTSGASYEQYF.

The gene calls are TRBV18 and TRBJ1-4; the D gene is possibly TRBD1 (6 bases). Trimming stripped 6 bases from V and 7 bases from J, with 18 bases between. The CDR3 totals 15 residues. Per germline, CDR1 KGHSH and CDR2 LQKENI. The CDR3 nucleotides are TGTGCCAGCTCGCCCCGACGGGACACCGGTGAAAAACTGTTTTTT. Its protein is CASSPRRDTGEKLFF.

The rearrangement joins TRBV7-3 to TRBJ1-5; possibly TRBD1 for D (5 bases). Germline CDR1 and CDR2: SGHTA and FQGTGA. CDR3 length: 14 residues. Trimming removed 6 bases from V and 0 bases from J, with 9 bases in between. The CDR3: CASRGDPSNQPQHF. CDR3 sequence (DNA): TGTGCCAGCAGAGGGGACCCTAGCAATCAGCCCCAGCATTTT.

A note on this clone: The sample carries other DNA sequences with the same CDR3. In DNA form, the CDR3 reads TGTGCCAGCAGCTTAGTGGGGGGTAGCGGCTACACCTTC. It specifies CASSLVGGSGYTF. This chain uses TRBV7-9 with TRBJ1-2, with D possibly TRBD1 on 5 matching bases. Germline-derived CDR1 and CDR2 are SEHNR and FQNEAQ (reference sequence). The germline V and J ends were trimmed by 1 base and 8 bases, with 11 bases remaining between them. The CDR3 runs 13 residues.